This T cell receptor (beta chain) is from a study of T cell repertoires in cytomegalovirus infection. Study information: Through public TCR beta signatures, both CMV infection and matching HLA type were indicated.

CDR1 is SGHAT and CDR2 is FQNNGV in the germline V gene. The CDR3 sequence is 13 residues long. V shed 5 bases and J shed 3 bases, with 11 bases lying between them. Study results and limitations: In two of eight donors, the top clonotype was HLA-C-restricted CMV-specific. The cumulative frequency of public TCR beta families distinguished individuals who carried CMV together with the relevant HLA.

In regard to this clonotype: Its antigen is currently unknown. This may be a read error: a much more frequent sequence differs by one nucleotide.

TCRdb reanalysed the reads using MiXCR and keeps one entry per CDR3 protein. The sample has fewer than 300,000 distinct CDR3 sequences; about 23% are singletons. This receptor was identified in a human donor in good health (CMV status not recorded). Some clones in this sample may be carry-over from other donors' samples. Sequencing was performed on PBMCs. The chain has TRBV11-2 and TRBJ2-7; tentative D call: TRBD1 (6 bases). The CDR3 reads CASSLWDNYEQYV. The CDR3 DNA reads TGTGCCAGCAGCCTATGGGACAACTACGAGCAGTACGTC.